This T cell receptor (beta chain) was captured in a study of cytomegalovirus exposure and HLA in healthy donors. This CDR3 spans 16 amino acids. Germline CDR1 is SGHRS and CDR2 is YFSETQ. V trimming: 4 bases; J trimming: 0 bases; junction bases outside the gene matches: 8. In this sample, this clone turned up once. The PCR made use of 60 Vbeta and 13 Jbeta primers. Profiled with immunoSEQ multiplex PCR; TCRdb holds only in-frame clones, not every one. The data contain tens of thousands of clones, around 80% of them singletons. The J gene is TRBJ2-3, the V gene TRBV5-1; TRBD2 aligns across 7 bases. The clonotype comes from a middle-aged man in good health and CMV-seronegative. Specimen: PBMCs. CDR3 bases: TGCGCCAGCAGCACTTTGGCGGGGGTGAGCACAGATACGCAGTATTTT. Its translation is CASSTLAGVSTDTQYF.